This TCR beta chain emerged from a study of control samples from healthy donors and cancer patients (dated by TCRdb to 2020 to 2022). Comment on this clone: Its antigen is not yet known. No clone much larger than this one lies a single base away; base qualities are absent.

The CDR3 sequence holds 17 residues, the cysteine and phenylalanine included. Kept here is only the CDR3 DNA, which spans 51 bases and is read in frame from base 1. The germline V gene specifies KGHDR as CDR1 and SFDVKD as CDR2. V is trimmed back by 2 bases and J by 3 bases, and the junction contains 7 bases that no gene match accounts for. The receptor library was made with the immunoSEQ multiplex PCR assay. The clones in this table, taken by TCRdb from immuneACCESS, are in-frame only. Not every clone is retained; where verified, under half of the shortfall comes from an unresolved V gene, and the cause of the rest is unknown. Across this sample there are more than 65,000 clones, with 70% to 90% seen only once. Of the sample, 1.9% is held by the ten largest clones.

This TCR was recovered from a woman aged 55 to 70 with head and neck cancer. The sequence links TRBV24-1 to TRBJ2-1, and TRBD2 matches 9 of the central bases. The material sequenced was PBMCs. The CDR3 loop reads CATSDSTTSGLYNEQFF. In nucleotide form, the sequence is TGTGCCACCAGTGATTCGACGACTAGCGGACTCTACAATGAGCAGTTCTTC.